This T cell receptor (beta chain) was recorded in a study of blood T cell repertoires in COVID-19. This table comes from immunoSEQ multiplex PCR, and its TCRdb copy is limited to in-frame clones, with some not included. The sample includes 300,000 to 350,000 clones, 80% to 90% of them seen just once. The ends were cut back, 0 bases at V and 8 bases at J, with 10 bases in the middle. Germline V gene sequence: CDR1 MNHEY, CDR2 SVGAGI. This CDR3 is built from 13 residues. This clone was recorded only once. This receptor was obtained from a woman aged 40 to 50 with acute COVID-19. V usage is TRBV6-5 and J usage is TRBJ1-2; unclear D gene. The sequenced sample consisted of PBMCs or T cells enriched from blood (not recorded which). CDR3 region: CASSYSGSPGYTF. CDR3 in DNA: TGTGCCAGCAGTTACTCGGGGAGTCCAGGCTACACCTTC.